A single sample is the source of the 25 T cell receptor beta chains below, sequenced in a study of tumor-infiltrating lymphocytes in oesophageal squamous cell carcinoma. TCRdb reprocessed the PCR reads via MiXCR and lists one record per CDR3 protein. Among about 11,000 distinct CDR3 sequences listed, approximately 52% were seen once. Material for sequencing was esophageal tumor tissue. The receptors stem from a female donor with esophageal squamous cell carcinoma.

The chain carries TRBV6-2 or TRBV6-3 and TRBJ2-4, with 9 bases matching TRBD1. The DNA end lines up better with TRBJ2-7; the J call may be wrong. Germline lookup yields CDR1 MNHEY and CDR2 SVGEGT. This CDR3 comprises 13 residues. In nucleotides, the CDR3 is TGTGCCAGCAAGCATGGACAGGGGTACGAGCAGTACTTC. Its protein is CASKHGQGYEQYF.

Of note for this clonotype: Compared with germline, one end of the junction differs, possibly owing to a read error. The chain is built from TRBV7-2 and TRBJ1-6, with D unresolved. The CDR3 consists of 17 residues. In germline, CDR1 is SGHTA, CDR2 FQGNSA. CDR3 amino acids: CASSVLYGLEGSHEQYF. Written as DNA, the CDR3 is TGTGCCAGCAGCGTCCTATACGGACTAGAAGGCAGCCACGAGCAGTACTTT.

The V and J genes are TRBV6-1 and TRBJ2-3, with D possibly called TRBD1 or TRBD2 (6 bases each). Germline assignment: CDR1 MNHNS and CDR2 SASEGT. The CDR3 runs to 17 residues. V was cut by 4 bases and J by 14 bases, with 31 bases left in between. The CDR3, as DNA: TGTGCCAGCAGTGGACGAGGGGGAGGAAATAACACCGGGGAGCTGTATTTT. Translated, it gives CASSGRGGGNNTGELYF.

This sequence joins TRBV7-6 and TRBJ2-7; 7 bases match TRBD2. The CDR3 extends over 16 amino acids. With V trimmed by 6 bases and J by 7 bases, 18 bases remained unmatched. Germline V gene lookup returns CDR1 SGHVS and CDR2 FNYEAQ. In nucleotides, the CDR3 is TGTGCCAGCAGTTCCACTAGCGAAAGCTCCTACAATGAGCAGTACTTC. This codes for CASSSTSESSYNEQYF.

This clonotype was seen only a few times. The J gene is TRBJ1-4, the V gene TRBV4-2; D unclear. This CDR3 is 15 amino acids long. CDR1 LGHNA and CDR2 YNFKEQ come from the germline V gene. Deletions cut 1 base from V and 3 bases from J, with 9 bases between. CDR3 in amino acids: CASSQVVGSNEKLFF. The CDR3 DNA follows: TGTGCCAGCAGCCAAGTGGTGGGATCTAATGAAAAACTGTTTTTT.

The genes are TRBV5-1 and TRBJ1-1; perhaps TRBD1 as D (6 bases). The V end was cut by 0 bases, the J end by 4 bases, with 13 bases between. The germline V gene has CDR1 SGHRS and CDR2 YFSETQ. The CDR3 is made up of 15 amino acids. This CDR3 reads CASSLATGLFTEAFF. In nucleotides, the CDR3 is TGCGCCAGCAGCTTGGCCACAGGGTTATTCACTGAAGCTTTCTTT.

V usage is TRBV7-3 and J usage is TRBJ2-5, with D tentatively TRBD1 or TRBD2 (6 bases each). V was shortened by 5 bases and J by 4 bases, with 11 bases between the two germline ends. The CDR3 consists of 13 residues. Germline CDR1 and CDR2: SGHTA and FQGTGA. In DNA form, the CDR3 reads TGTGCCAGCAGCCAAGGGGGGAGAGAGACCCAGTACTTC. Translated: CASSQGGRETQYF.

V gene TRBV12-3 or TRBV12-4 combines with J gene TRBJ2-1, with D unresolved. This CDR3 has 11 residues. V was pared by 7 bases and J by 7 bases, with 8 bases between. DNA of the CDR3: TGTGCCAGCAAAACGGGTAATGAGCAGTTCTTC. The encoded protein is CASKTGNEQFF.

This clonotype was seen a few times. The genes are TRBV6-1 and TRBJ2-5, with 11 bases lining up with TRBD2. Gene TRBJ2-1 matches the end of the DNA better, so the J call may be wrong. CDR1 and CDR2 from the germline V gene are MNHNS and SASEGT. The CDR3 loop spans 17 amino acids. The CDR3 DNA reads TGTGCCAGCAGTCCCCGTATTAGCGGGAGGGAAGACAATGAGCAGTTCTTC. It yields the protein CASSPRISGREDNEQFF.

There are a few counts of this clonotype. This chain links TRBV7-6 with TRBJ2-7, with 9 positions matching TRBD1. In germline, CDR1 is SGHVS, CDR2 FNYEAQ. The CDR3 length is 13 residues. The V gene end was trimmed by 4 bases and the J gene end by 3 bases; junction bases not matched to a gene: 1. CDR3 protein: CASSWGQGYEQYF. CDR3 nucleotide sequence: TGTGCCAGCAGCTGGGGACAGGGCTACGAGCAGTACTTC.

The CDR3, as DNA: TGTGCCACCAGTGTTGGGGGAGTCACAGATACGCAGTATTTT. Its protein product is CATSVGGVTDTQYF. The chain joins TRBV24-1 to TRBJ2-3; D may match TRBD1 or TRBD2 (5 bases each). Trimming removed 5 bases from V and 2 bases from J, with 10 bases in between. Looked up from germline, CDR1 is KGHDR and CDR2 is SFDVKD. The CDR3 runs 14 residues.

This sequence joins TRBV7-2 and TRBJ2-3; 10 bases are shared with TRBD2. The CDR3 is made up of 16 amino acids. Germline V gives CDR1 SGHTA, CDR2 FQGNSA. V shed 2 bases, J shed 1 base, and the junction held 3 bases outside the gene matches. The CDR3 coding sequence is TGTGCCAGCAGCTTACTAGCGGGAGTCGGCACAGATACGCAGTATTTT. Protein product: CASSLLAGVGTDTQYF.

In this sample, this clonotype is medium-sized. The chain links TRBV12-3 or TRBV12-4 to TRBJ1-2, with D tentatively TRBD1 (5 bases). Deletions cut 7 bases from V and 6 bases from J, with 21 bases between. This CDR3 comprises 15 residues. The CDR3 loop reads CASTQAGQVLNGYTF. In nucleotides, the CDR3 is TGTGCCAGCACTCAAGCGGGGCAGGTACTAAATGGCTACACCTTC.

This clonotype was counted a single time. The CDR3 does not end in the conserved phenylalanine or tryptophan, so this is likely a read error. The DNA is left out, because the CDR3 cannot be placed on it with certainty; the CDR3 is given as TCRdb lists it. Here the CDR3 reads CASSRWATS. The rearrangement joins TRBV11-2 to TRBJ2-6. Germline lookup yields CDR1 SGHAT and CDR2 FQNNGV. The CDR3 comprises 9 residues, both ends counted.

Of note for this clonotype: One end of the junction fails to match germline, which may point to a read error. This sequence joins TRBV12-3 or TRBV12-4 and TRBJ2-5, with TRBD1 matching 9 bases. CDR3 length: 16 amino acids. This chain's CDR3 is CASSFRQGGWSTEAFF. The CDR3 bases are TGTGCCAGCAGTTTTAGACAGGGGGGTTGGAGCACTGAAGCTTTCTTC.

The V call is TRBV19, the J call TRBJ2-1; no reliable D call. The length of the CDR3 is 13 residues. Germline loops: CDR1 LNHDA, CDR2 SQIVND (reference sequence). Trimming removed 8 bases from V and 7 bases from J, with 15 bases in between. CDR3 sequence (DNA): TGTGCCAGTCAAGAATCTCTCCTTAATGAGCAGTTCTTC. Its protein is CASQESLLNEQFF.

A few counts support this clonotype. It is unclear where the CDR3 begins or ends on the DNA, so no DNA is shown, and the CDR3 is as TCRdb lists it. The chain employs TRBV7-5 and TRBJ2-4; the table gives TRBD1 as D, unverified against the DNA. TRBV7-5 is given as a pseudogene. The CDR3 spans 21 residues, counting both ends. The CDR3 is CTSVPERLERADREAKNIQYF.

The chain has TRBV6-1 and TRBJ2-5; TRBD2 is a possible D gene (6 bases). The DNA end is more similar to TRBJ2-1, so the J call may be wrong. In germline, CDR1 is MNHNS, CDR2 SASEGT. The CDR3 consists of 15 residues. Here the CDR3 reads CASKMAWEAGNEQFF. The CDR3 nucleotides read TGTGCCAGCAAAATGGCGTGGGAGGCTGGCAATGAGCAGTTCTTC.

V usage is TRBV7-2 and J usage is TRBJ2-6; 9 positions agree with TRBD2. Judging by the DNA end, TRBJ2-7 fits better; the J call may be wrong. Germline V gene data show CDR1 as SGHTA and CDR2 as FQGNSA. This CDR3 comprises 17 residues. CDR3 amino acids: CASSLSARAGGTYEQYF. The DNA of the CDR3 is TGTGCCAGCAGCTTATCCGCTAGAGCGGGAGGCACCTACGAGCAGTACTTC.

This clonotype has just a few counts. The CDR3 does not close with the conserved phenylalanine or tryptophan, likely indicating a read error. No DNA is shown, since the ends of the CDR3 on it are uncertain; the CDR3 is the one TCRdb lists. This chain links TRBV5-6 with TRBJ2-7. Germline CDR1 reads SGHDT; CDR2 reads YYEEEE. The CDR3 is 16 residues long, counting both termini. CDR3 protein: CASSLFVVNYGYTFGS.

The V gene is TRBV24-1, the J gene TRBJ1-1; D might be TRBD1 (5 bases). Germline CDR1 and CDR2: KGHDR and SFDVKD. The CDR3 loop spans 17 amino acids. V was cut by 7 bases and J by 4 bases, with 24 bases left in between. This CDR3 reads CATRGPSGNPTGTEAFF. The CDR3 bases are TGTGCCACCAGGGGACCATCCGGGAACCCCACCGGCACTGAAGCTTTCTTT.

DNA of the CDR3: TGTGCCAGCAGGCGGGACTACCTGACCTACGAGCAGTACTTC. Translation gives CASRRDYLTYEQYF. The V gene is TRBV6-8, the J gene TRBJ2-3; 7 nucleotides agree with TRBD2. The J call may be wrong; the DNA end is better matched by TRBJ2-7. Germline CDR1 MNHGY, CDR2 SAAAGT. This CDR3 is 14 amino acids long.

By frequency in the sample, this clonotype is medium-sized (0.01 to 0.1%). The V gene is TRBV7-9, the J gene TRBJ1-2, with 9 bases identical to TRBD1. V dropped 1 base and J dropped 8; count of bases not matched to a gene: 11. Per the germline V gene, CDR1 is SEHNR and CDR2 is FQNEAQ (reference sequence). This CDR3 has 16 residues. CDR3 in amino acids: CASSLGGAQGAGGYTF. Here the CDR3 DNA reads TGTGCCAGCAGCTTAGGAGGAGCACAGGGGGCGGGAGGCTACACCTTC. Full variable domain (missing parts from reference TRBV7-9 and TRBJ1-2): DTGVSQNPRHKITKRGQNVTFRCDPISEHNRLYWYRQTLGQGPEFLTYFQNEAQLEKSRLLSDRFSAERPKGSFSTLEIQRTEQGDSAMYLCASSLGGAQGAGGYTFGSGTRLTVV.

In this sample, this clonotype turned up once. The chain is built from TRBV3-1 and TRBJ2-3, with TRBD1 identical over 8 bases. Germline V gene sequence: CDR1 LGHDT, CDR2 YNNKEL (reference sequence). There are 14 residues in the CDR3. V lost 4 bases to trimming and J lost 4 bases; unmatched junction nucleotides: 4. The CDR3 nucleotides read TGTGCCAGCAGCCGGACAGGGTGGGCAGATACGCAGTATTTT. Residues: CASSRTGWADTQYF.

This clonotype was observed at least ten times. For the CDR3, the DNA is TGTGCCAGCAGCTTAAACTGGGGACAGGGAAACGAGCAGTACTTC. Protein product: CASSLNWGQGNEQYF. J is TRBJ2-3 and V is TRBV7-3; 9 positions match TRBD1. The end of the DNA fits TRBJ2-7 better, so the J call may be wrong. CDR3 length: 15 amino acids. Germline V gene sequence: CDR1 SGHTA, CDR2 FQGTGA.